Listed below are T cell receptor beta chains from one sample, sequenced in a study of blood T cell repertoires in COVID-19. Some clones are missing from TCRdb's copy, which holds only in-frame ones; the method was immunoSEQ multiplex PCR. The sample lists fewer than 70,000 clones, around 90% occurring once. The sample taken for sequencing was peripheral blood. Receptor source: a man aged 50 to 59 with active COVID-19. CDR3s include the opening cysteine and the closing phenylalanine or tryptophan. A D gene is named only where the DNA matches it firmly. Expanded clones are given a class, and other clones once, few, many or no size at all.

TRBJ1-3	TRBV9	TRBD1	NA	TGTGCCAGCAGCGTAGTGGCAGGGGGATCTGGAAACACCATATATTTT	CASSVVAGGSGNTIYF
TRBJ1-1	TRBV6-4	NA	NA	TGTGCCAGCAGCCTTCAGGGAAGTACTGAAGCTTTCTTT	CASSLQGSTEAFF
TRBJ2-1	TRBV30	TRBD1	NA	TGTGCCTGGAGTTATGTGGGACAGGTGTCGTACAATGAGCAGTTCTTC	CAWSYVGQVSYNEQFF
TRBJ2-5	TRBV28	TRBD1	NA	TGTGCCAGCAGTGATCCGTCTCCAGGACAGGAAGGGACCCAGTACTTC	CASSDPSPGQEGTQYF
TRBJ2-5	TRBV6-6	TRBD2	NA	TGTGCCAGCAGTTACGGGGGGGGAGAGGAGACCCAGTACTTC	CASSYGGGEETQYF
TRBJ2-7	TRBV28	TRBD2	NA	TGTGCCAGCAGTTATCGGGAGGCCTGGGCGGGCGAGCAGTACTTC	CASSYREAWAGEQYF
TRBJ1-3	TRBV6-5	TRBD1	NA	TGTGCCAGCAGTTACCCAGGACAGGGATCTGGAAACACCATATATTTT	CASSYPGQGSGNTIYF
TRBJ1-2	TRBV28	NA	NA	TGTGCCAGCAGTTTGTGGGGCGCGGACTATGGCTACACCTTC	CASSLWGADYGYTF
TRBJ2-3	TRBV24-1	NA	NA	TGTGCCACCAGCGTGAACAGCGGATCCTACACAGATACGCAGTATTTT	CATSVNSGSYTDTQYF
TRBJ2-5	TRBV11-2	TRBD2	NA	TGTGCCAGCAGCTTAGAGCCGACTAGCGGGAGAGGGAGCGAAGAGACCCAGTACTTC	CASSLEPTSGRGSEETQYF
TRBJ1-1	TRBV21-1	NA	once	TGTGCCAGCAGCGGCCCCGACAGGGCCGACACTGAAGCTTTCTTT	CASSGPDRADTEAFF
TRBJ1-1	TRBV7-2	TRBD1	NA	TGTGCCAGCAGCGTGGGACAGGAGACTGAAGCTTTCTTT	CASSVGQETEAFF
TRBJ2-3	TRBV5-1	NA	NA	TGCGCCAGCAGCCAGTCTGGGGAGGATACGCAGTATTTT	CASSQSGEDTQYF
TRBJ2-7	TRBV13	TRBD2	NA	TGTGCCAGCAGCTTAAGACTAGCGGGGGGAGACGAGCAGTACTTC	CASSLRLAGGDEQYF
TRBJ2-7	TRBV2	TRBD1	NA	TGTGCCAGCAGTTGGGACAGCGGATACGAGCAGTACTTC	CASSWDSGYEQYF
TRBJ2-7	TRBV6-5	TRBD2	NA	TGTGCCAGCAGTTCCGTAGCGGGAGGAGACTACGAGCAGTACTTC	CASSSVAGGDYEQYF